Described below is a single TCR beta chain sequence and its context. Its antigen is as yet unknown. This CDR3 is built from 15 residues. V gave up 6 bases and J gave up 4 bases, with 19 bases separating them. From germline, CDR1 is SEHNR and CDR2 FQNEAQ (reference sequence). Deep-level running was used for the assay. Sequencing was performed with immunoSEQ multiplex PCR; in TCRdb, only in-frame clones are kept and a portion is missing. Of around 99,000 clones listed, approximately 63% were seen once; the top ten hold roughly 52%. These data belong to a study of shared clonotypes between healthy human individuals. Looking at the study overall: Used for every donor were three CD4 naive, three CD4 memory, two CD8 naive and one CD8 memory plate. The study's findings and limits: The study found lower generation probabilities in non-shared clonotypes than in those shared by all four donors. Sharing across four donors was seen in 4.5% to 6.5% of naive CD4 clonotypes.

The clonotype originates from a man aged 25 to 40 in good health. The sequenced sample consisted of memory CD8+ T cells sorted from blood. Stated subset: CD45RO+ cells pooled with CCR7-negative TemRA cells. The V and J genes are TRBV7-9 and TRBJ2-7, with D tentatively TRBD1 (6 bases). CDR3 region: CASSPPGHPSYEQYF. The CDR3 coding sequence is TGTGCCAGCAGTCCTCCGGGACATCCTTCTTACGAGCAGTACTTC.